The present T cell receptor beta chain was sequenced within a study of shared clonotypes between healthy human individuals. Sequenced by immunoSEQ multiplex PCR; TCRdb stores in-frame clones only, minus some. The top ten hold about 11% of the sample, which has around 530,000 clones, around three quarters seen once. The germline V gene encodes CDR1 SGHKS and CDR2 YYEKEE (reference sequence). This CDR3 spans 14 amino acids. V gave up 0 bases and J gave up 2 bases, with 5 bases separating them. The receptor was derived from a woman between 35 and 50 years old in good health. Some clones in this sample may be carry-over from other donors' samples. Sequencing was done on a sample of PBMCs. The V and J genes are TRBV5-5 and TRBJ1-4; D unresolved. The CDR3 DNA is TGTGCCAGCAGCTTGGACAGCACTAATGAAAAACTGTTTTTT. It translates to CASSLDSTNEKLFF. The full variable domain, completed using reference TRBV5-5 and TRBJ1-4, is DAGVTQSPTHLIKTRGQQVTLRCSPISGHKSVSWYQQVLGQGPQFIFQYYEKEERGRGNFPDRFSARQFPNYSSELNVNALLLGDSALYLCASSLDSTNEKLFFGSGTQLSVL.